This paragraph reports one T cell receptor beta chain. Clones were sequenced by immunoSEQ multiplex PCR, and TCRdb holds only the in-frame ones, with some missing. The data contain fewer than 350,000 clones, about 82% of them singletons. This entry comes from a study of blood T cell repertoires in COVID-19. Looking at the study overall: Both acute and convalescent COVID-19 samples were obtained from the United States, Italy and Spain.

This CDR3 has 15 residues. Trimming took off 5 bases at V and 3 bases at J, with 14 bases between the two ends. Germline V CDR1 and CDR2: LNHNV, YYDKDF (reference sequence). This chain links TRBV15 with TRBJ1-5; possible D gene TRBD1, 5 bases. Sequenced input: peripheral blood. This TCR came from a human donor in a cohort sampled during active COVID-19. In nucleotides, the CDR3 is TGTGCCACCAGCGTAGGGGCGCCCTTCAATCAGCCCCAGCATTTT. It translates to CATSVGAPFNQPQHF. Full variable domain (rest looked up from reference TRBV15 and TRBJ1-5): DAMVIQNPRYQVTQFGKPVTLSCSQTLNHNVMYWYQQKSSQAPKLLFHYYDKDFNNEADTPDNFQSRRPNTSFCFLDIRSPGLGDTAMYLCATSVGAPFNQPQHFGDGTRLSIL.